The entry below describes one TCR beta chain. Its antigen remains unidentified. The source of the sample is a study of T cell responses to AZD1222 COVID-19 vaccine. Study-level results: Donor demographics were predominantly white British with a female majority; clonal diversity may be underestimated. There were vaccine-associated CD4 TCRs across spike, dominant at 160-218 and 743-854. Compared with day 0, the breadth and depth of the Spike-specific TCR repertoire rose significantly after two doses of AZD1222.

The data were produced by immunoSEQ multiplex PCR, yet TCRdb's version contains in-frame clones alone and is incomplete. The sample includes 150,000 to 200,000 clones, 70% to 90% of them seen just once. CDR1 SNHLY and CDR2 FYNNEI come from the germline V gene. V shed 10 bases and J shed 1 base, with 13 bases lying between them. The CDR3 runs to 13 residues. This TCR was recovered from an adult in good health. This chain uses TRBV2 with TRBJ2-5; D gene unclear. The sample consisted of peripheral blood, taken on day 0 of AZD1222 vaccination. CDR3 nucleotide sequence: TGTGCCACCACCAGGTACAGCCAAGAGACCCAGTACTTC. Translated: CATTRYSQETQYF.